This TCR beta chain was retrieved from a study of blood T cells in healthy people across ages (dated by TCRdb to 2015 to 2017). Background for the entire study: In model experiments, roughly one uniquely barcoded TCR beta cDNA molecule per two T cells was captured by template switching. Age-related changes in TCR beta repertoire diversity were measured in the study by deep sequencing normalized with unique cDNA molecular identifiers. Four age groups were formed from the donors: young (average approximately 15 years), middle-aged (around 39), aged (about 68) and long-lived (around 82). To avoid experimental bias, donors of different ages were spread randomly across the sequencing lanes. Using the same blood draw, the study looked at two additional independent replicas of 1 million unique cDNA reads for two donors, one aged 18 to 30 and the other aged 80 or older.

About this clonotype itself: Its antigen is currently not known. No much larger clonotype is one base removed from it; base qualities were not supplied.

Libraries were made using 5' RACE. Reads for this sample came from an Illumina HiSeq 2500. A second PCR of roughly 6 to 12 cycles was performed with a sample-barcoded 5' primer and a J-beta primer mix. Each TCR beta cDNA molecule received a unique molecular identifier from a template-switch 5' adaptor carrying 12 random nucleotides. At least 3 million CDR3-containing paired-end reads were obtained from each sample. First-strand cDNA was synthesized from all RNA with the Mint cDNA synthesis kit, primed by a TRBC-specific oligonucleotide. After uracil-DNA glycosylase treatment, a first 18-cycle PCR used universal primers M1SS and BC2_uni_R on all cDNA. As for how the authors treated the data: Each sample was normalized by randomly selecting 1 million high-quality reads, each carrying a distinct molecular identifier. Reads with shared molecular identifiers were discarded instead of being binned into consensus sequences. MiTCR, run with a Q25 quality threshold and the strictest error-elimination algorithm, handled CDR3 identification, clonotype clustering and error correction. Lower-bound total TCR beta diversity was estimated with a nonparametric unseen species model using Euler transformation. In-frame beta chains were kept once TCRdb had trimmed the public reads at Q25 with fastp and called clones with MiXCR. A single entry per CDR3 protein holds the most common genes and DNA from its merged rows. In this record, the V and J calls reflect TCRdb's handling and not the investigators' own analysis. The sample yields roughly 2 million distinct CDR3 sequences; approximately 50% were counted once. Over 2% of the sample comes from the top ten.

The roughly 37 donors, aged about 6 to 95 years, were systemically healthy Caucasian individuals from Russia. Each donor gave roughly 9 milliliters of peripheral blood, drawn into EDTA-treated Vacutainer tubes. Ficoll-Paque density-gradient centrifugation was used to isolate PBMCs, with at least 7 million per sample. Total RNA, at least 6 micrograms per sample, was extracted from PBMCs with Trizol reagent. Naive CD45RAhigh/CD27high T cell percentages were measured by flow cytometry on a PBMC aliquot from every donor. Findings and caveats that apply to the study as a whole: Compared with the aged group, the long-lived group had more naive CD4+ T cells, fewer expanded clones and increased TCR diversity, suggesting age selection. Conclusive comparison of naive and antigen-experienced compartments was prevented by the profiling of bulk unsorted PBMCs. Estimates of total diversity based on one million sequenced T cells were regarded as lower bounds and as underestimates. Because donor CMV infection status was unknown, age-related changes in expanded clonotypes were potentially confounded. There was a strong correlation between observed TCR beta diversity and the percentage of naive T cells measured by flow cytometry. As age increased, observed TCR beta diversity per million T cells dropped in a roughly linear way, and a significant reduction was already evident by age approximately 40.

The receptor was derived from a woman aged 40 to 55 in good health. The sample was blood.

Read as DNA, the sequence is TGTGCCAGCAGTGCAGGGGGAGGGGGCTACAATGAGCAGTACTTC. It encodes CASSAGGGGYNEQYF. The V and J segments used are TRBV6-1 and TRBJ2-4, with the D gene possibly TRBD1 or TRBD2, each one fitting 7 bases. Measured from the cysteine to the phenylalanine, the CDR3 is 15 residues long. CDR3 DNA is the only sequence kept; it has 45 bases, read in frame from the first base. Via the germline V gene, CDR1 is MNHNS and CDR2 SASEGT. Deletion took 4 bases off V and 13 bases off J, with a span of 23 bases between the germline ends.